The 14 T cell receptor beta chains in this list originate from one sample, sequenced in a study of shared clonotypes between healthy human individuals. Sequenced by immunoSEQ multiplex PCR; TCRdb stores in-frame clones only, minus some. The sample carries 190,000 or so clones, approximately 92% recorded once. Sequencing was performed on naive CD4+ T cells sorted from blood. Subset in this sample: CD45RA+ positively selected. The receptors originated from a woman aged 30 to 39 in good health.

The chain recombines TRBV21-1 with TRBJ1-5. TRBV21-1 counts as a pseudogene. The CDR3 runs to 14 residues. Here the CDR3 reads CASSWTVLYQPQHF. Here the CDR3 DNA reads TGTGCCAGCTCCTGGACCGTTTTATATCAGCCCCAGCATTTT.

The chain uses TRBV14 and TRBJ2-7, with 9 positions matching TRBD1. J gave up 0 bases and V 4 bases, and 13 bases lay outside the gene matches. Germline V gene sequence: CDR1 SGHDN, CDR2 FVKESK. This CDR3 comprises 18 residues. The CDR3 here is CASSREGTGIWVSYEQYF. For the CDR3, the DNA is TGTGCCAGCAGCCGGGAGGGGACAGGGATCTGGGTCTCCTACGAGCAGTACTTC.

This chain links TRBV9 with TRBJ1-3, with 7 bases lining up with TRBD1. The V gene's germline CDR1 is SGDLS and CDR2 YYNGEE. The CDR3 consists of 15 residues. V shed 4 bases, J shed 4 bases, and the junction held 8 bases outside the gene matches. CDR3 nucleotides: TGTGCCAGCAGCCCTGACAGGGAGAGAGGAAACACCATATATTTT. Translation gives CASSPDRERGNTIYF.

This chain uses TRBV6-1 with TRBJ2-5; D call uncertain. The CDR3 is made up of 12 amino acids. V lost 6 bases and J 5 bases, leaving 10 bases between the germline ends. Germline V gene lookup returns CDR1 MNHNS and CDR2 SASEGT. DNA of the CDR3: TGTGCCAGCAGCAGTCTCTTGGAGACCCAGTACTTC. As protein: CASSSLLETQYF.

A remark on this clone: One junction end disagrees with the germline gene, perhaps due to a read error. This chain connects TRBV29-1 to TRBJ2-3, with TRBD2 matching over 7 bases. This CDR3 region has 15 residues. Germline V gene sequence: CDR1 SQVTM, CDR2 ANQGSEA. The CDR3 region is CSVEGGSWYTHTQYF. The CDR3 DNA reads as TGCAGCGTTGAAGGCGGGAGCTGGTACACACATACGCAGTATTTT.

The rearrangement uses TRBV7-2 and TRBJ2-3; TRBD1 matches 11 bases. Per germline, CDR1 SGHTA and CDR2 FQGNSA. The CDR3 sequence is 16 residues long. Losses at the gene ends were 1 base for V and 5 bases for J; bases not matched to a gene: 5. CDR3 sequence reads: CASSLGGQGAGDTQYF. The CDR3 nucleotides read TGTGCCAGCAGCTTAGGTGGACAGGGGGCGGGAGATACGCAGTATTTT.

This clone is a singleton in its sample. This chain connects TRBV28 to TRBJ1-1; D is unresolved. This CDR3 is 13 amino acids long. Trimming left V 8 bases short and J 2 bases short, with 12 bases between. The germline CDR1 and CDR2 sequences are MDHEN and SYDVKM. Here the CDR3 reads CASAGRSNTEAFF. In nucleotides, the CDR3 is TGTGCCAGCGCCGGGAGGTCCAACACTGAAGCTTTCTTT.

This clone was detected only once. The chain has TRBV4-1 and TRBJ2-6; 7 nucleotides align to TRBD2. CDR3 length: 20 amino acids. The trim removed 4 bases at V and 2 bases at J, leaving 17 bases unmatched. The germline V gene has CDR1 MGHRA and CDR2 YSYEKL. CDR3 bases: TGCGCCAGCAGCCCCTTATTGAATGGTGGGAGGGCCGCTGGGGCCAACGTCCTGACTTTC. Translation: CASSPLLNGGRAAGANVLTF.

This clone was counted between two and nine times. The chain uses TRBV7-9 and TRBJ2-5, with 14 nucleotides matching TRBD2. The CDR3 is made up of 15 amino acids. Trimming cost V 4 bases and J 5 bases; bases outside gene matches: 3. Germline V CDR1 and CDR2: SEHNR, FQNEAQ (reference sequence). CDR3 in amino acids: CASSSGLAGVETQYF. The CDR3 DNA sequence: TGTGCCAGCAGCTCGGGACTAGCGGGAGTGGAGACCCAGTACTTC.

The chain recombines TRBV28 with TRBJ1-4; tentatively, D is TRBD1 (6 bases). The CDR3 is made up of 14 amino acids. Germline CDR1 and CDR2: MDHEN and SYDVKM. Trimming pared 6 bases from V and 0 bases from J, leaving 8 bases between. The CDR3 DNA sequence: TGTGCCAGCAGGGACAGTGCAACTAATGAAAAACTGTTTTTT. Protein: CASRDSATNEKLFF.

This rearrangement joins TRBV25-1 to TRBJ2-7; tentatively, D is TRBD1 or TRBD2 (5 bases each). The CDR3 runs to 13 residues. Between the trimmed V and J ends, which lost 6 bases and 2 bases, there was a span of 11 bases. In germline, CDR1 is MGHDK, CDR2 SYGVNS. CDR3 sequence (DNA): TGTGCCAGCAGAAGGGACGGAACCTACGAGCAGTACTTC. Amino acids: CASRRDGTYEQYF.

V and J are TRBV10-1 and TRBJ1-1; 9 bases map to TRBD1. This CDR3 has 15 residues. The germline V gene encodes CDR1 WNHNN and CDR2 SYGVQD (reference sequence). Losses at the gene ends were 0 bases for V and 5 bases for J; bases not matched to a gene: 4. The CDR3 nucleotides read TGCGCCAGCAGTGAGTCGAGGACAGGGGTGACTGAAGCTTTCTTT. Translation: CASSESRTGVTEAFF.

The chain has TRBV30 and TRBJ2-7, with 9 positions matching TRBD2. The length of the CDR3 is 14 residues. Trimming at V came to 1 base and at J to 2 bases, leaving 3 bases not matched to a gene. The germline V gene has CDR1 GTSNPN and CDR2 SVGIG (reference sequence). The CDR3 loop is CAWSELAGTYEQYF. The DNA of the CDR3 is TGTGCCTGGAGTGAGCTAGCGGGGACCTACGAGCAGTACTTC.

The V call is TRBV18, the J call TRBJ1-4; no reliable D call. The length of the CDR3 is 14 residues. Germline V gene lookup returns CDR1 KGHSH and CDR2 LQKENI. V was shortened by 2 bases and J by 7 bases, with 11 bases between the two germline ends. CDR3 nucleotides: TGTGCCAGCTCACCAGCACGAACAATTGAAAAACTGTTTTTT. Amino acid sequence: CASSPARTIEKLFF.